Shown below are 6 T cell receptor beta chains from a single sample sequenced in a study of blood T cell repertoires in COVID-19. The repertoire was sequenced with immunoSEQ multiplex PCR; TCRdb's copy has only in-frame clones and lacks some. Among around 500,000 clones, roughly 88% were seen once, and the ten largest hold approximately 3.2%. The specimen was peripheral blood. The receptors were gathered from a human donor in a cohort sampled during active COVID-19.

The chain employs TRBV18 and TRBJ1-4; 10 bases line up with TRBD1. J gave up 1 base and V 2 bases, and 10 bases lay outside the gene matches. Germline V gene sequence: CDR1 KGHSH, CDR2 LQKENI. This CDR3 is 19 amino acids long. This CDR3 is CASSPRPGTGVLTNEKLFF. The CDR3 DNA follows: TGTGCCAGCTCACCAAGGCCCGGGACAGGGGTTTTAACTAATGAAAAACTGTTTTTT.

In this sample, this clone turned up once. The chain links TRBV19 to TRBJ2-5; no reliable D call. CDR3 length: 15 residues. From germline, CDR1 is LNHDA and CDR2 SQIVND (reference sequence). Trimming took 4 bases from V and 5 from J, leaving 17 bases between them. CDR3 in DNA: TGTGCCAGTAGTACGCCCTACCGTGCCGGGGAGACCCAGTACTTC. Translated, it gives CASSTPYRAGETQYF. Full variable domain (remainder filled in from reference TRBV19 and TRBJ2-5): DGGITQSPKYLFRKEGQNVTLSCEQNLNHDAMYWYRQDPGQGLRLIYYSQIVNDFQKGDIAEGYSVSREKKESFPLTVTSAQKNPTAFYLCASSTPYRAGETQYFGPGTRLLVL.

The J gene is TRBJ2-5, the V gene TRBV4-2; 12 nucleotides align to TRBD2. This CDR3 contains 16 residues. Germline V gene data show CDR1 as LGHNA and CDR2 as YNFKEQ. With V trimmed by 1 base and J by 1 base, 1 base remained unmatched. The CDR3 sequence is CASSQGTSGTQETQYF. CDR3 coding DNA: TGTGCCAGCAGCCAAGGGACTAGCGGGACCCAAGAGACCCAGTACTTC.

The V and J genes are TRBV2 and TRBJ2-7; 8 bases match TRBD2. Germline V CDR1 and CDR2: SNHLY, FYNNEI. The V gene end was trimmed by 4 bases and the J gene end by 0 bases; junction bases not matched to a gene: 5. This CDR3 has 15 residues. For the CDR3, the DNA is TGTGCCAGCAGTGTGTCTAGCGGGCCCTCCTACGAGCAGTACTTC. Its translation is CASSVSSGPSYEQYF.

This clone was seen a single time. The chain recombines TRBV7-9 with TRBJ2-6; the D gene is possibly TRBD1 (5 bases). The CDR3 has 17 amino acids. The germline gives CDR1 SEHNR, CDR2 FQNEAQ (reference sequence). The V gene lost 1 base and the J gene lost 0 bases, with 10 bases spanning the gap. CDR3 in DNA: TGTGCCAGCAGCTTAGACAGGATTCCCTCTGGGGCCAACGTCCTGACTTTC. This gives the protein CASSLDRIPSGANVLTF.

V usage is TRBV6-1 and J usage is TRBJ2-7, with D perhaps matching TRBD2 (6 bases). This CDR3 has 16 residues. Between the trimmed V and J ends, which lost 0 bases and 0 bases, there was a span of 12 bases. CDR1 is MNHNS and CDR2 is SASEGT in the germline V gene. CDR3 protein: CASSEAGGISSYEQYF. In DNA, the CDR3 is TGTGCCAGCAGTGAAGCTGGGGGGATCAGCTCCTACGAGCAGTACTTC.